Each of the 23 T cell receptor beta chains below was sequenced from the same sample in a study of T-cell memory formation after mild COVID-19 (dated by TCRdb to the early 2020s). Libraries were prepared through 5' RACE. Sequencing relied on an Illumina NovaSeq 6000. Starting from the raw public reads, TCRdb applied fastp trimming at Q25, assembled clones with MiXCR and retained in-frame beta chains. Every entry covers one CDR3 protein and lists the most common genes and DNA from its rows. Within this sample are about 440,000 distinct CDR3 sequences, with 15% to 25% of them counted one time only. The leading ten clones occupy about 8.8% of the sample. Material: PBMCs or a T cell subset sorted from them (not recorded which). The receptors stem from an adult woman who had mild COVID-19 (a few samples of this study predate the infection). The sample titles of this study are shuffled in the database, so cell type and time point are left out; the donor was told from shared clones.

This clonotype appeared a few times. This chain links TRBV4-3 with TRBJ2-1; no clear D gene. Germline-derived CDR1 and CDR2 are LGHNA and YSLEER. This CDR3 is built from 13 residues. The V gene lost 0 bases and the J gene lost 8 bases, with 8 bases spanning the gap. DNA of the CDR3: TGCGCCAGCAGCCAAGATCAGATCGATGAGCAGTTCTTC. This translates into CASSQDQIDEQFF.

The chain is built from TRBV24-1 and TRBJ2-3; D uncertain. Germline values: CDR1 KGHDR, CDR2 SFDVKD. The CDR3 runs 20 residues. Trimming took off 3 bases at V and 4 bases at J, with 28 bases between the two ends. The CDR3 region is CATSDPRAERRVPSSDTQYF. DNA of the CDR3: TGTGCCACCAGTGATCCCCGGGCGGAGAGAAGGGTGCCCTCCTCAGATACGCAGTATTTT.

The sample holds a few counts of this clonotype. The chain employs TRBV6-6 and TRBJ2-7, with 7 bases identical to TRBD2. Germline CDR1 is MNHNY and CDR2 is SVGAGI (reference sequence). With 2 bases clipped from V and 2 bases from J, the junction kept 3 bases outside the gene matches. This CDR3 comprises 14 residues. Written as DNA, the CDR3 is TGTGCCAGCAGTTACGGCGGGAGCCCCTACGAGCAGTACTTC. Protein sequence: CASSYGGSPYEQYF.

This clonotype was found many times. The rearrangement uses TRBV4-3 and TRBJ2-1, with TRBD2 identical over 15 bases. Germline lookup yields CDR1 LGHNA and CDR2 YSLEER. The CDR3 runs 16 residues. The ends lost 4 bases at V and 6 bases at J; junction bases unmatched: 4. The CDR3 DNA sequence: TGCGCCAGCAGCCCGGGACTAGCGGGAGGTGGCAATGAGCAGTTCTTC. Protein: CASSPGLAGGGNEQFF.

The chain combines TRBV12-3 or TRBV12-4 with TRBJ2-2; either TRBD1 or TRBD2 may fit D (6 bases each). The CDR3 length is 15 residues. V dropped 5 bases and J dropped 7 bases, with 17 bases sitting between them. CDR3 in DNA: TGTGCCAGCAGTCTTATAAGGGGGGCCGGCGGGGAGCTGTTTTTT. It translates to CASSLIRGAGGELFF.

This clonotype was seen a few times. The rearrangement uses TRBV10-3 and TRBJ2-7; 7 bases align to TRBD1. The CDR3 is 15 amino acids. J gave up 0 bases and V 1 base, and 3 bases lay outside the gene matches. In germline, CDR1 is ENHRY, CDR2 SYGVKD. DNA for the CDR3: TGTGCCATCAGTGAGTTCAGGGACAGCTCCTACGAGCAGTACTTC. This translates into CAISEFRDSSYEQYF.

This clonotype has a handful of counts. V gene TRBV10-3 combines with J gene TRBJ2-7; 7 nucleotides line up with TRBD2. V lost 10 bases to trimming and J lost 2 bases; unmatched junction nucleotides: 11. This CDR3 region has 14 residues. Germline assignment: CDR1 ENHRY and CDR2 SYGVKD. The DNA of the CDR3 is TGTGCCACCAGGGAGGCTAGCGGACCCTACGAGCAGTACTTC. This gives the protein CATREASGPYEQYF.

This clonotype was detected a few times. The rearrangement uses TRBV9 and TRBJ2-3; 12 nucleotides align to TRBD2. V gave up 0 bases and J gave up 5 bases; unmatched junction bases: 1. The CDR3 covers 15 residues. Germline V lookup: CDR1 SGDLS, CDR2 YYNGEE. CDR3 protein: CASSVGGLAGDTQYF. CDR3 sequence (DNA): TGTGCCAGCAGCGTAGGGGGACTAGCGGGAGATACGCAGTATTTT.

The chain uses TRBV5-4 and TRBJ1-2; D remains ambiguous. Trimming pared 1 base from V and 4 bases from J, leaving 8 bases between. Germline CDR1 is SGHNT and CDR2 is YYREEE (reference sequence). The CDR3 has 13 residues. CDR3 sequence reads: CASSLSESYGYTF. Written as DNA, the CDR3 is TGTGCCAGCAGCTTGTCAGAGTCCTATGGCTACACCTTC.

This clonotype showed up just a few times. The rearrangement links TRBV5-1 to TRBJ1-3; no clear D gene. The V gene lost 3 bases and the J gene lost 4 bases, with 8 bases spanning the gap. The CDR3 runs 13 residues. The V gene's germline CDR1 is SGHRS and CDR2 YFSETQ. The CDR3 here is CASSWPDGNTIYF. The CDR3 nucleotides are TGCGCCAGCAGCTGGCCGGACGGAAACACCATATATTTT.

In its sample, this clonotype was seen a few times. The chain combines TRBV5-1 with TRBJ2-1, with D perhaps matching TRBD1 or TRBD2 (5 bases each). Germline values: CDR1 SGHRS, CDR2 YFSETQ. Trimming left V 6 bases short and J 1 base short, with 17 bases between. The CDR3 runs 16 residues. CDR3 region: CASTAGGRESYNEQFF. The CDR3 nucleotides read TGCGCCAGCACCGCCGGAGGCAGGGAGTCCTACAATGAGCAGTTCTTC.

This clonotype showed up many times. This chain joins TRBV7-2 and TRBJ1-2; a possible D gene is TRBD1 (5 bases). Looked up from germline, CDR1 is SGHTA and CDR2 is FQGNSA. This CDR3 contains 13 residues. Trimming took off 1 base at V and 4 bases at J, with 7 bases between the two ends. CDR3 sequence reads: CASSLGGSYGYTF. The CDR3 nucleotides are TGTGCCAGCAGCTTAGGGGGGAGCTATGGCTACACCTTC.

This chain connects TRBV12-3 or TRBV12-4 to TRBJ2-1; 8 bases are a match to TRBD1. This CDR3 has 14 amino acids. V shed 5 bases and J 3 bases; nucleotides not matched to a gene: 3. CDR3 nucleotides: TGTGCCAGCAGTCGGACAGGGCGCTACAATGAGCAGTTCTTC. Its translation: CASSRTGRYNEQFF.

This clonotype has more than one count but fewer than ten. The rearrangement joins TRBV27 to TRBJ2-5, with D perhaps TRBD2 (5 bases). The germline V gene encodes CDR1 MNHEY and CDR2 SMNVEV (reference sequence). The CDR3 loop spans 15 amino acids. V gave up 6 bases and J gave up 4 bases, with 18 bases separating them. CDR3 protein: CASSLLGAGGETQYF. CDR3 bases: TGTGCCAGCAGCCTTTTGGGCGCCGGAGGAGAGACCCAGTACTTC.

V usage is TRBV5-5 and J usage is TRBJ1-5; D remains unclear. Germline V gene lookup returns CDR1 SGHKS and CDR2 YYEKEE (reference sequence). The CDR3 covers 16 residues. V was trimmed by 3 bases and J by 0 bases, leaving 13 bases between them. The CDR3 spells CASSSAVGVSNQPQHF. The CDR3 bases are TGTGCCAGCAGCTCGGCCGTAGGAGTTAGCAATCAGCCCCAGCATTTT.

The sample holds a few counts of this clonotype. This chain connects TRBV24-1 to TRBJ2-3; D may match TRBD1 or TRBD2 (5 bases each). This CDR3 has 13 amino acids. Germline assignment: CDR1 KGHDR and CDR2 SFDVKD. Trimming removed 9 bases from V and 3 bases from J, with 12 bases in between. The DNA for the CDR3 is TGTGCCACCGGGACGGGAAGTACAGATACGCAGTATTTT. Translation: CATGTGSTDTQYF.

This clonotype was counted a few times. The genes are TRBV5-4 and TRBJ1-5, with D possibly TRBD1 on 5 matching bases. V was clipped by 0 bases and J by 4 bases, with 14 bases between them. This CDR3 contains 16 residues. Per the germline V gene, CDR1 is SGHNT and CDR2 is YYREEE (reference sequence). The CDR3 sequence is CASSLGGLGSNQPQHF. The CDR3 region has the DNA TGTGCCAGCAGCTTGGGGGGACTAGGGTCAAATCAGCCCCAGCATTTT.

The chain combines TRBV5-1 with TRBJ2-2; D is unresolved. The germline V gene has CDR1 SGHRS and CDR2 YFSETQ. Deletions cut 4 bases from V and 3 bases from J, with 10 bases between. The CDR3 loop spans 14 amino acids. Here the CDR3 DNA reads TGCGCCAGCAGCGGTGGACCGGACACCGGGGAGCTGTTTTTT. This translates into CASSGGPDTGELFF.

This clonotype was seen ten or more times. The chain employs TRBV11-2 and TRBJ1-1; D is undetermined. From germline, CDR1 is SGHAT and CDR2 FQNNGV. This CDR3 contains 15 residues. Trimming removed 0 bases at V and 5 bases at J, with 13 bases between. The CDR3 DNA reads TGTGCCAGCAGCTTAGATCGCACGGGGTGGACTGAAGCTTTCTTT. The encoded protein is CASSLDRTGWTEAFF.

Remarks on this clonotype: Given a much more abundant clone one base away, this may be a read error. The chain employs TRBV5-1 and TRBJ2-5, with 7 positions matching TRBD1. This CDR3 contains 14 residues. The J segment lost 2 bases and the V segment lost 6 bases, leaving 7 bases of the junction unmatched. The V gene's germline CDR1 is SGHRS and CDR2 YFSETQ. CDR3 amino acids: CASIPGQTQETQYF. The DNA of the CDR3 is TGCGCCAGCATCCCGGGACAGACACAAGAGACCCAGTACTTC. The variable domain in full, completed from reference TRBV5-1 and TRBJ2-5, reads KAGVTQTPRYLIKTRGQQVTLSCSPISGHRSVSWYQQTPGQGLQFLFEYFSETQRNKGNFPGRFSGRQFSNSRSEMNVSTLELGDSALYLCASIPGQTQETQYFGPGTRLLVL.

This clonotype was recorded once. The chain employs TRBV29-1 and TRBJ2-7; the D gene could be TRBD1 or TRBD2 (5 bases each). Germline lookup yields CDR1 SQVTM and CDR2 ANQGSEA. Trimming left V 5 bases short and J 4 bases short, with 15 bases between. The CDR3 length is 13 residues. DNA for the CDR3: TGCAGCGTTCCGGGACCCACTGAGTACGAGCAGTACTTC. Translating it yields CSVPGPTEYEQYF.

This clonotype occurred many times. The chain carries TRBV5-1 and TRBJ2-1; TRBD1 aligns across 10 bases. Germline loops: CDR1 SGHRS, CDR2 YFSETQ. Trimming removed 5 bases from V and 7 bases from J; junction bases left unmatched: 6. The CDR3 sequence is 14 residues long. The CDR3, as DNA: TGCGCCAGCAGTCCGGGACAGGGGACAAATGAGCAGTTCTTC. This codes for CASSPGQGTNEQFF.

The J gene is TRBJ1-2, the V gene TRBV5-1; D possibly corresponds to TRBD1 (5 bases). The ends were cut back, 0 bases at V and 5 bases at J, with 14 bases in the middle. CDR1 and CDR2 (germline): SGHRS, YFSETQ. CDR3 size: 15 residues. The CDR3 DNA is TGCGCCAGCAGCTTGGGAAGGGGTACTGTATATGGCTACACCTTC. It encodes CASSLGRGTVYGYTF. The full variable domain, with the rest looked up from reference TRBV5-1 and TRBJ1-2, is KAGVTQTPRYLIKTRGQQVTLSCSPISGHRSVSWYQQTPGQGLQFLFEYFSETQRNKGNFPGRFSGRQFSNSRSEMNVSTLELGDSALYLCASSLGRGTVYGYTFGSGTRLTVV.